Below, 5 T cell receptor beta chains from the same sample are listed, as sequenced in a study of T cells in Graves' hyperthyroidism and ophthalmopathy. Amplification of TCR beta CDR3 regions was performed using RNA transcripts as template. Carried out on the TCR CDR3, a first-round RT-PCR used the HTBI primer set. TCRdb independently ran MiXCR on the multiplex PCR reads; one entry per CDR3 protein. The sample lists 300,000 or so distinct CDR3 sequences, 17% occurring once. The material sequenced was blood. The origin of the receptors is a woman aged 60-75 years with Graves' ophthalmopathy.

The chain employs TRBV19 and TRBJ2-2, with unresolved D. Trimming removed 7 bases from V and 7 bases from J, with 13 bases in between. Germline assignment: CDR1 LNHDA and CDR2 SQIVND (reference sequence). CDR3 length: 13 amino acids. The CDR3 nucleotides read TGTGCCAGTAATCTGGAATTGGGCGGGGAGCTGTTTTTT. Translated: CASNLELGGELFF.

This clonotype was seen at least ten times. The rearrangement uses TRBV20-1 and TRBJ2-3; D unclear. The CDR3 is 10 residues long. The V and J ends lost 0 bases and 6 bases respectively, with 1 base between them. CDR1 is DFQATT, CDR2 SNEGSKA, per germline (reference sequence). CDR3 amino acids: CSARDDTQYF. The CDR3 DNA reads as TGCAGTGCTAGAGACGATACGCAGTATTTT.

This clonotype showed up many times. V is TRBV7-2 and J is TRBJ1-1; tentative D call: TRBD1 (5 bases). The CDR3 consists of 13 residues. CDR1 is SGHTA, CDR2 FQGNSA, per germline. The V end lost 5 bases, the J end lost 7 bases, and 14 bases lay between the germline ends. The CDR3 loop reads CASSPRGGHEAFF. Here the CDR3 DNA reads TGTGCCAGCAGCCCTAGGGGAGGGCATGAAGCTTTCTTT.

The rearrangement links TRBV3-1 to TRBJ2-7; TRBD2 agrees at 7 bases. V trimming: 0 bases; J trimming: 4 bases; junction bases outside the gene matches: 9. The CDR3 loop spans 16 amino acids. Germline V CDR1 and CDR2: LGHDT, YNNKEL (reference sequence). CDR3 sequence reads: CASSQEWRGKFYEQYF. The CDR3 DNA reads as TGTGCCAGCAGCCAAGAATGGCGGGGGAAATTTTACGAGCAGTACTTC.

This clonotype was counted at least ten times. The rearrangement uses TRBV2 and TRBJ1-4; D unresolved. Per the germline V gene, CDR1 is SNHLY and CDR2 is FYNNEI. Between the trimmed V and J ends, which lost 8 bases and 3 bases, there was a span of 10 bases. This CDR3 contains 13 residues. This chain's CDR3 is CASGRGPNEKLFF. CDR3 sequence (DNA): TGTGCCAGCGGGAGAGGCCCTAATGAAAAACTGTTTTTT.